This TCR beta chain is drawn from a study of control samples from healthy donors and cancer patients. V was pared by 0 bases and J by 0 bases, with 6 bases between. This CDR3 region has 14 residues. Germline values: CDR1 SGHNT, CDR2 YYREEE (reference sequence). The method was immunoSEQ multiplex PCR; TCRdb's version includes in-frame clones alone and lacks a portion of them. The table has roughly 10,000 clones, more than 75% seen once. The chain couples TRBV5-4 to TRBJ2-5; no clear D. This clonotype was sampled from a man in his 60s with colorectal cancer. The material sequenced was PBMCs. The CDR3 DNA is TGTGCCAGCAGCTTGGCTTGGGACCAAGAGACCCAGTACTTC. This sequence encodes CASSLAWDQETQYF.